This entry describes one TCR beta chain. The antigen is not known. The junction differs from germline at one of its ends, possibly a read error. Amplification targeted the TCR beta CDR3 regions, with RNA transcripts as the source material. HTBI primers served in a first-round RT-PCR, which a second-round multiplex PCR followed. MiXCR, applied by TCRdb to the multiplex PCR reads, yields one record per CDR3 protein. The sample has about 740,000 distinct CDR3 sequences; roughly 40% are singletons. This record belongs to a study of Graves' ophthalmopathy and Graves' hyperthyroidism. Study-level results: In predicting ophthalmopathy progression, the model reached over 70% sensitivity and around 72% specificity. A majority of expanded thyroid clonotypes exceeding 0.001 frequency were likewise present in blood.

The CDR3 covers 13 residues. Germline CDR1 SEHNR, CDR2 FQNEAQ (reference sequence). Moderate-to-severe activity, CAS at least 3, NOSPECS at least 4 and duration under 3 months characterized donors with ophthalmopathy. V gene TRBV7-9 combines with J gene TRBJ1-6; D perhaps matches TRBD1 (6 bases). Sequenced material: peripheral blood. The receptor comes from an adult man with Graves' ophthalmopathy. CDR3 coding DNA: TGTGCCCGCAGCGTTGGACAGTATTCACCCCTCCACTTT. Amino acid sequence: CARSVGQYSPLHF.